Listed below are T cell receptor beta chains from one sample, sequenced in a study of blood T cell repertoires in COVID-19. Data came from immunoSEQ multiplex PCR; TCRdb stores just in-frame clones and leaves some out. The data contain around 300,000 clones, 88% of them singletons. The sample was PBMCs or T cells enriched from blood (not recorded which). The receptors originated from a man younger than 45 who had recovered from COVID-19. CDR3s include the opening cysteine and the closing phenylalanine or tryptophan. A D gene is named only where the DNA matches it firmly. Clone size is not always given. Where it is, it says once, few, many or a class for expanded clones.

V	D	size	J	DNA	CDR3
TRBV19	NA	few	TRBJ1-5	TGTGCCAGTAGCAACGCCCCACGGGGGAGGTATAGTTATCAGCCCCAGCATTTT	CASSNAPRGRYSYQPQHF
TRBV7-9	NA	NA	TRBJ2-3	TGTGCCAGCAGCCTCCGGGACTCTAGCACAGATACGCAGTATTTT	CASSLRDSSTDTQYF
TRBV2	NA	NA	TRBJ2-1	TGTGCCAGCAGTGAAGTCGGGGGAGAGCAGTTCTTC	CASSEVGGEQFF
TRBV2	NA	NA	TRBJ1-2	TGTGCCAGCAGGGACTGGGAAGGCTACACCTTC	CASRDWEGYTF
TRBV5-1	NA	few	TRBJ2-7	TGCGCCAGCAGCCCGGGGGATTACTTAACCTACGAGCAGTACTTC	CASSPGDYLTYEQYF
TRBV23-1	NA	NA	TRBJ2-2	TGCGCCAGCAGTCAATCGATGCGCCCCTATAACACCGGGGAGCTGTTTTTT	CASSQSMRPYNTGELFF
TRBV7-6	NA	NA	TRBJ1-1	TGTGCCAGCAGCCTCGGACAGTTCGGGAACACTGAAGCTTTCTTT	CASSLGQFGNTEAFF
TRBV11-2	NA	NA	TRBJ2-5	TGTGCCAGCAGCTTAGAGGCGGGGTTGCCTCTTGAGACCCAGTACTTC	CASSLEAGLPLETQYF
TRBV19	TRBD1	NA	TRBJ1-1	TGTGCCAGTAGGACAGGGAGGATCACTGAAGCTTTCTTT	CASRTGRITEAFF
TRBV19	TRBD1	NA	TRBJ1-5	TGTGCCAGTAGTCCCCCCCGGACAGGGCGCCAGCCCCAGCATTTT	CASSPPRTGRQPQHF
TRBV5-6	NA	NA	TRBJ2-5	TGTGCCAGCAGTTATCGACAGGGAGGAGAGACCCAGTACTTC	CASSYRQGGETQYF
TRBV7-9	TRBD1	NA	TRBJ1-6	TGTGCCAGCAGCCTATACAGGGGCGCCCTCCACTTT	CASSLYRGALHF
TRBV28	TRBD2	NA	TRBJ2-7	TGTGCCAGCAGTTTGGCGATAGCGGGATCCTACGAGCAGTACTTC	CASSLAIAGSYEQYF
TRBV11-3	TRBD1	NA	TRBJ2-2	TGTGCCAGCAGCTCACTGGACAGGGGGTACACCGGGGAGCTGTTTTTT	CASSSLDRGYTGELFF
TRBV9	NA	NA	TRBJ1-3	TGTGCCAGCAGCGTAGAGACGGGGTTCTCTGGAAACACCATATATTTT	CASSVETGFSGNTIYF
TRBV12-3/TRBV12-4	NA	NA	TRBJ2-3	TGTGCCAGCAGTCCGGGGGGCACAGATACGCAGTATTTT	CASSPGGTDTQYF
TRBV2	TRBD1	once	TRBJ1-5	TGTGCCAGCAGTGAAGTTAGGGGACAGGGTGGTCAGCCCCAGCATTTT	CASSEVRGQGGQPQHF
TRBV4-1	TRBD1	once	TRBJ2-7	TGCGCCAGCAGCAAGAAGCCGGGACAGGACTCCTACGAGCAGTACTTC	CASSKKPGQDSYEQYF
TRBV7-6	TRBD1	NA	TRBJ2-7	TGTGCCAGCAGCACACAGGGGGGCTACGAGCAGTACTTC	CASSTQGGYEQYF
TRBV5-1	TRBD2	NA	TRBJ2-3	TGCGCCAGCAGCGGGGGGAGGGGCGTGGAGTATTTT	CASSGGRGVEYF
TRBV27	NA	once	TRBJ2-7	TGTGCCAGCAGTCCCGGGGGCTCCTACGAGCAGTACTTC	CASSPGGSYEQYF
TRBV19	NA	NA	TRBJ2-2	TGTGCCAGTAGTCGCCGGGAGCAAACCGGGGAGCTGTTTTTT	CASSRREQTGELFF
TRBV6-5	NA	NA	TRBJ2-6	TGTGCCAGCACCAAAAGGAGCTCTGGGGCCAACGTCCTGACTTTC	CASTKRSSGANVLTF
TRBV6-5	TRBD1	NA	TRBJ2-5	TGTGCCAGCAGGAGGGACAGAGGGCAAGAGACCCAGTACTTC	CASRRDRGQETQYF
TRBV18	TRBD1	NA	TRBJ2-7	TGTGCCAGCTCACCAAGGGACAGGTCCGCCTACGAGCAGTACTTC	CASSPRDRSAYEQYF
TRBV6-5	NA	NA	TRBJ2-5	TGTGCCAGCAGTTCCCTAGGGGGCCAAGAGACCCAGTACTTC	CASSSLGGQETQYF
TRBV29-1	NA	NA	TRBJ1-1	TGCAGCGTTGATCGGCAGGGTGGCACTGAAGCTTTCTTT	CSVDRQGGTEAFF
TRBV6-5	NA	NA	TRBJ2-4	TGTGCCAGCAGTTACACAGGGATAAACATTCAGTACTTC	CASSYTGINIQYF
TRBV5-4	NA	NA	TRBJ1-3	TGTGCCAGCAGCTTGGAAGTAGCCTCTGGAAACACCATATATTTT	CASSLEVASGNTIYF
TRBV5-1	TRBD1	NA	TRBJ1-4	TGCGCCAGCAGCTTGCCGGGACAGGGGTCTAATGAAAAACTGTTTTTT	CASSLPGQGSNEKLFF
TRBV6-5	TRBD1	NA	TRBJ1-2	TGTGCCAGCAGCTCTGGACAGGGGACATACTATGGCTACACCTTC	CASSSGQGTYYGYTF
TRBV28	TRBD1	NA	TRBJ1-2	TGTGCCAGCAGGGGAAGCCTCGGGACAGCGAACTATGGCTACACCTTC	CASRGSLGTANYGYTF
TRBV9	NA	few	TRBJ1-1	TGTGCCAGCAGCGTAGATCCGGGAGGCGCTGAAGCTTTCTTT	CASSVDPGGAEAFF
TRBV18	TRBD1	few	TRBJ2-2	TGTGCCAGCTCACCACAGGGGGCGCTTGGCGGGGAGCTGTTTTTT	CASSPQGALGGELFF
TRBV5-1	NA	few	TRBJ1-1	TGCGCCAGCAGCTTGGCAGGGAACACTGAAGCTTTCTTT	CASSLAGNTEAFF
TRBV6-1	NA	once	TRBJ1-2	TGTGCCAGCAGTGAACACGGCGGCAACTATGGCTACACCTTC	CASSEHGGNYGYTF
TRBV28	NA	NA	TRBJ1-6	TGTGCCAGTCTATACGGGAAATACCTCCACTTT	CASLYGKYLHF
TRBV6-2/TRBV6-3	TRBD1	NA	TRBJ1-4	TGTGCCAGCAGTTACCCGGGCAGGGGGTTTGCTAATGAAAAACTGTTTTTT	CASSYPGRGFANEKLFF
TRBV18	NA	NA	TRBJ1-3	TGTGCCAGCTCAGTAGGACAGCCCCGTCCTGGAAACACCATATATTTT	CASSVGQPRPGNTIYF
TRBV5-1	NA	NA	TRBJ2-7	TGCGCCAGCAGCTTGACAGATCATAACGAGCAGTACTTC	CASSLTDHNEQYF
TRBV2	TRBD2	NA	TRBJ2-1	TGTGCCAGCAGTGAAGCGGGGTTTTCTAGCGGGAAAGGTAATGAGCAGTTCTTC	CASSEAGFSSGKGNEQFF
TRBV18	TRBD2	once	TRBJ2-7	TGTGCCAGCACTAGCGGGGGGTTATCCTACGAGCAGTACTTC	CASTSGGLSYEQYF
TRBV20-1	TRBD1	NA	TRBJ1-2	TGCAGTGCTAGTCCGGGACAGGCTAACTATGGCTACACCTTC	CSASPGQANYGYTF
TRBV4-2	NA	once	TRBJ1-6	TGTGCCAGCAGCCAAGAGTCGAAGGGGAATTCACCCCTCCACTTT	CASSQESKGNSPLHF
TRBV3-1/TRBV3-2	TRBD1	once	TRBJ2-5	TGTGCCAGCAGCCAGCGGGACAGGTGGGTCCAAGAGACCCAGTACTTC	CASSQRDRWVQETQYF
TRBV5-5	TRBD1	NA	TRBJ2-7	TGTGCCAGCAGCACGAGGGACAGCTCCTACGAGCAGTACTTC	CASSTRDSSYEQYF
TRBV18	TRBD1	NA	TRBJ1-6	TGTGCCAGCTCACCACCGTCGGGACAGGGGAATTCACCCCTCCACTTT	CASSPPSGQGNSPLHF
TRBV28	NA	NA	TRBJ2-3	TGTGCCAGCAGTTTACGCGGGGGCAGGGATACGCAGTATTTT	CASSLRGGRDTQYF
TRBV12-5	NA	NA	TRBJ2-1	TGTGCTAGTGGGCCTGACGCTTCACAGGGTGACAATGAGCAGTTCTTC	CASGPDASQGDNEQFF
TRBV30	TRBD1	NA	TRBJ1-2	TGTGCCTGGAGCCCTGGGACAGGACCTAACTATGGCTACACCTTC	CAWSPGTGPNYGYTF
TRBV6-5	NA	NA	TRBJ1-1	TGTGCCAGCAGTACCCCGGGTATGAACACTGAAGCTTTCTTT	CASSTPGMNTEAFF
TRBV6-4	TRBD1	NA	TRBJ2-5	TGTGCCAGCAGTGAGGACAGGTTCGGAGAGACCCAGTACTTC	CASSEDRFGETQYF
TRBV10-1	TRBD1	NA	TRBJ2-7	TGCGCCAGCAGTGAGTCCTACAGGGGTGGGCAGTACTTC	CASSESYRGGQYF
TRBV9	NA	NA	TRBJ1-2	TGTGCCAGCAGCTCTCCGGACAGCCAGAGGCGCTATGGCTACACCTTC	CASSSPDSQRRYGYTF
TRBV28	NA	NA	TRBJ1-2	TGTGCCAGCAGATCCACAGGGCGGGACACCTTC	CASRSTGRDTF
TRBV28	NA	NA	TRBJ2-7	TGTGCCAGCAGTTTTGGGGCTTACAGACCCTACGAGCAGTACTTC	CASSFGAYRPYEQYF
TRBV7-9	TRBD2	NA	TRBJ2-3	TGTGCCAGCAGCTTTCGGACTAGCGGGGGGAAGCAGTATTTT	CASSFRTSGGKQYF
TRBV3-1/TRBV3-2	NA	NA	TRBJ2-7	TGTGCCAGCAGCCAAGGGTACATGACCTACGAGCAGTACTTC	CASSQGYMTYEQYF
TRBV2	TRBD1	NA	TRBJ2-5	TGTGCCAGCACAAGAAACGGACAGGAGGAGGAGACCCAGTACTTC	CASTRNGQEEETQYF
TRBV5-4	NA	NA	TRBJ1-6	TGTGCCAGCAGTCACGGACATCCTAATTCACCCCTCCACTTT	CASSHGHPNSPLHF